One and the same sample provided the 11 T cell receptor beta chains below, sequenced in a study of blood T cell repertoires in COVID-19. Profiled with immunoSEQ multiplex PCR; TCRdb holds only in-frame clones, not every one. The table has approximately 74,000 clones, about 91% seen once; the top ten hold 4.8%. Material for sequencing was peripheral blood. These receptors were collected from a woman aged 60-75 years with active COVID-19.

J is TRBJ2-5 and V is TRBV11-2; D gene ambiguous. Germline V gives CDR1 SGHAT, CDR2 FQNNGV. V dropped 5 bases and J dropped 9 bases, with 10 bases sitting between them. CDR3 size: 11 residues. This CDR3 reads CASSPMSAQYF. The CDR3 nucleotides are TGTGCCAGCAGCCCTATGAGCGCCCAGTACTTC.

In nucleotides, the CDR3 is TGTGCCAGCAGTGGGCCAGTACAAGAGACCCAGTACTTC. It encodes CASSGPVQETQYF. This chain joins TRBV2 and TRBJ2-5; no clear D. Germline CDR1 reads SNHLY; CDR2 reads FYNNEI. With 4 bases removed from V and 2 bases from J, the gap between germline ends came to 8 bases. This CDR3 contains 13 residues.

DNA of the CDR3: TGTGCCAGCAGGAGAGGGACTGAAGAGACCCAGTACTTC. This gives the protein CASRRGTEETQYF. The J gene is TRBJ2-5, the V gene TRBV7-9; tentative D call: TRBD2 (6 bases). Trimming stripped 6 bases from V and 3 bases from J, with 11 bases between. Germline assignment: CDR1 SEHNR and CDR2 FQNEAQ (reference sequence). The CDR3 is 13 residues long.

The V and J genes are TRBV5-1 and TRBJ2-7, with 8 bases aligning to TRBD1. Per germline, CDR1 SGHRS and CDR2 YFSETQ. The CDR3 has 17 residues. The V gene end was trimmed by 0 bases and the J gene end by 0 bases; junction bases not matched to a gene: 8. In DNA, the CDR3 is TGCGCCAGCAGCTTGGGGCCCAACAGGGGGAGCTCCTACGAGCAGTACTTC. Translation: CASSLGPNRGSSYEQYF.

CDR3 in amino acids: CASSLGGSYNEQFF. DNA of the CDR3: TGTGCCAGCAGCCTCGGGGGCTCCTACAATGAGCAGTTCTTC. V gene TRBV5-8 combines with J gene TRBJ2-1; D may be TRBD2 (6 bases). The germline V and J ends were trimmed by 4 bases and 0 bases, with 8 bases remaining between them. The germline V gene has CDR1 SGHTS and CDR2 YDEGEE. This CDR3 comprises 14 residues.

This clone was recorded a few times. J is TRBJ2-1 and V is TRBV5-1, with 11 bases matching TRBD2. The V segment lost 4 bases and the J segment 5 bases; nucleotides outside the gene matches: 11. The CDR3 runs 17 residues. CDR1 is SGHRS, CDR2 YFSETQ, per germline. This chain's CDR3 is CASSPDLLAGGHNEQFF. The CDR3 bases are TGCGCCAGCAGCCCGGACCTCCTAGCGGGAGGCCACAATGAGCAGTTCTTC.

The V and J genes are TRBV7-2 and TRBJ2-7, with D maybe TRBD2 (5 bases). The CDR3 length is 14 residues. Germline-derived CDR1 and CDR2 are SGHTA and FQGNSA. The V and J ends lost 5 bases and 0 bases respectively, with 11 bases between them. The CDR3 loop reads CASSGLSSSYEQYF. The DNA of the CDR3 is TGTGCCAGCAGCGGACTCTCAAGCTCCTACGAGCAGTACTTC.

The chain carries TRBV6-5 and TRBJ1-6; D possibly corresponds to TRBD1 (5 bases). V was clipped by 4 bases and J by 10 bases, with 11 bases between them. Germline V gene lookup returns CDR1 MNHEY and CDR2 SVGAGI. The CDR3 runs to 13 residues. CDR3 in amino acids: CASSFGGGSPLHF. The CDR3 DNA follows: TGTGCCAGCAGTTTCGGGGGTGGGTCACCCCTCCACTTT.

The rearrangement links TRBV7-9 to TRBJ1-5; D is undetermined. The CDR3 has 17 residues. Germline-derived CDR1 and CDR2 are SEHNR and FQNEAQ (reference sequence). Trimming shortened V by 5 bases and J by 2 bases, and 19 bases separated the two germline ends. The chain's CDR3 is CASSPNVGSGGNQPQHF. Here the CDR3 DNA reads TGTGCCAGCAGCCCCAATGTCGGGTCCGGCGGCAATCAGCCCCAGCATTTT.

This rearrangement joins TRBV7-9 to TRBJ1-2, with no clear D. Germline loops: CDR1 SEHNR, CDR2 FQNEAQ (reference sequence). V lost 0 bases to trimming and J lost 8 bases, with 10 bases between them. The CDR3 has 13 residues. The CDR3 here is CASSLARSEGYTF. CDR3 DNA: TGTGCCAGCAGCTTAGCGAGAAGCGAGGGCTACACCTTC.

This sequence joins TRBV4-1 and TRBJ2-2; 8 nucleotides line up with TRBD2. CDR1 and CDR2 from the germline V gene are MGHRA and YSYEKL. The CDR3 extends over 18 amino acids. Trimming at V came to 2 bases and at J to 5 bases, leaving 13 bases not matched to a gene. CDR3 region: CASSQIGLKGGRTGELFF. CDR3 DNA sequence: TGCGCCAGCAGCCAAATCGGCTTAAAGGGCGGGAGGACCGGGGAGCTGTTTTTT.